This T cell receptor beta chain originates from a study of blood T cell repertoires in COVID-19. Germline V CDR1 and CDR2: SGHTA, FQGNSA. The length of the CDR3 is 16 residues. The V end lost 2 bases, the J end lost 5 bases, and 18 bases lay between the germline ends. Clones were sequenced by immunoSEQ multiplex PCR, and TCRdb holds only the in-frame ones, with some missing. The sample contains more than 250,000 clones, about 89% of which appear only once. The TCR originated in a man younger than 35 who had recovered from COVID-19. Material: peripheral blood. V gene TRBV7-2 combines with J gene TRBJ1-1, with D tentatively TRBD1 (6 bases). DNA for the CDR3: TGTGCCAGCAGCTTAATGGGCAGGGGCGGAGAAACTGAAGCTTTCTTT. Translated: CASSLMGRGGETEAFF.